These 11 T cell receptor beta chains came from one sample sequenced in a study of OX40 agonist ivuxolimab in advanced cancers. TCRdb's copy holds only in-frame clones and misses some; the assay was immunoSEQ multiplex PCR. Of under 80,000 clones listed, approximately 81% are singletons. The specimen was CD4+ or CD8+ T cells sorted from blood, collected in a trial of the OX40 agonist ivuxolimab. The receptors stem from an adult with an advanced solid tumor such as melanoma, head and neck, liver or kidney cancer.

The V and J genes are TRBV5-1 and TRBJ2-2, with D possibly being TRBD1 or TRBD2 (6 bases each). In germline, CDR1 is SGHRS, CDR2 YFSETQ. The length of the CDR3 is 16 residues. Trimming pared 6 bases from V and 3 bases from J, leaving 18 bases between. CDR3 sequence reads: CASKISGGLDTGELFF. The CDR3 DNA reads TGCGCCAGCAAAATCAGTGGGGGGCTAGACACCGGGGAGCTGTTTTTT.

The V gene is TRBV7-9, the J gene TRBJ2-3, with 8 bases aligning to TRBD2. The CDR3 spans 14 residues. Germline V gene sequence: CDR1 SEHNR, CDR2 FQNEAQ (reference sequence). Trimming took 2 bases from V and 4 from J; bases not matched to a gene: 2. The CDR3 nucleotides are TGTGCCAGCAGCTTACGGGGGGGTGCAGATACGCAGTATTTT. Amino acid sequence: CASSLRGGADTQYF.

The genes are TRBV18 and TRBJ2-7, with a tentative D call TRBD1 (6 bases). This CDR3 is built from 13 residues. Trimming stripped 5 bases from V and 2 bases from J, with 10 bases between. The germline V gene has CDR1 KGHSH and CDR2 LQKENI. CDR3 in DNA: TGTGCCAGCTCAACCCGGGACACCTACGAGCAGTACTTC. Encoded protein: CASSTRDTYEQYF.

V is TRBV29-1 and J is TRBJ2-3; the D gene is possibly TRBD2 (5 bases). Germline V gives CDR1 SQVTM, CDR2 ANQGSEA. CDR3 length: 13 amino acids. V lost 6 bases, J lost 4 bases, and 14 bases lay in between. The CDR3 region is CSVRRGRADTQYF. DNA for the CDR3: TGCAGCGTGCGGAGAGGGCGGGCAGATACGCAGTATTTT.

With respect to this clone: The identical CDR3 is also encoded by other nucleotide sequences in the sample. The chain links TRBV4-1 to TRBJ2-5; TRBD2 matches 8 bases. CDR1 is MGHRA, CDR2 YSYEKL, per germline. V lost 3 bases and J lost 1; bases outside the gene matches: 4. The CDR3 is 15 residues long. The chain's CDR3 is CASSQEGLAQETQYF. The CDR3 DNA is TGCGCCAGCAGCCAGGAAGGACTAGCCCAAGAGACCCAGTACTTC.

The genes are TRBV9 and TRBJ1-2, with D unclear. CDR1 SGDLS and CDR2 YYNGEE come from the germline V gene. The V gene lost 0 bases and the J gene lost 5 bases, with 5 bases spanning the gap. The CDR3 contains 12 residues. CDR3 loop: CASSVAGYGYTF. CDR3 in DNA: TGTGCCAGCAGCGTAGCGGGGTATGGCTACACCTTC.

CDR3 amino acids: CASSLGQGPLTDTQYF. In nucleotides, the CDR3 is TGTGCCAGCAGCTTAGGACAGGGTCCCCTCACAGATACGCAGTATTTT. The rearrangement joins TRBV7-7 to TRBJ2-3, with 7 bases that match TRBD1. Trimming took 1 base from V and 2 from J; bases not matched to a gene: 6. CDR3 length: 16 residues. CDR1 SSHAT and CDR2 FNYEAQ come from the germline V gene (reference sequence).

The chain recombines TRBV6-5 with TRBJ2-7; D possibly corresponds to TRBD1 (5 bases). V lost 6 bases and J 6 bases, leaving 18 bases between the germline ends. The germline CDR1 and CDR2 sequences are MNHEY and SVGAGI. The CDR3 is 14 residues long. In DNA, the CDR3 is TGTGCCAGCAGCCGCTCAGGGTCCCTTTTCGAGCAGTACTTC. Translation gives CASSRSGSLFEQYF.

This clone was found once. The sample has other DNA sequences that encode this CDR3 too. This chain connects TRBV2 to TRBJ2-5; tentatively, D is TRBD1 or TRBD2 (5 bases each). The end of the DNA aligns better with TRBJ2-7, so the J call may be wrong. CDR1 is SNHLY and CDR2 is FYNNEI in the germline V gene. The CDR3 spans 11 residues. The CDR3 DNA is TGTGCCAGCTCTGGGGGCTACGAGCAGTACTTC. Residues: CASSGGYEQYF.

The rearrangement uses TRBV7-9 and TRBJ2-1; 7 bases are shared with TRBD2. CDR3 length: 13 residues. Germline V gene lookup returns CDR1 SEHNR and CDR2 FQNEAQ (reference sequence). With V trimmed by 8 bases and J by 4 bases, 5 bases remained unmatched. CDR3 loop: CASGGVPYNEQFF. In DNA form, the CDR3 reads TGTGCCAGCGGGGGGGTCCCATACAATGAGCAGTTCTTC.

The chain recombines TRBV5-4 with TRBJ1-4; D is undetermined. Germline assignment: CDR1 SGHNT and CDR2 YYREEE (reference sequence). The CDR3 loop spans 14 amino acids. Between the trimmed V and J ends, which lost 4 bases and 7 bases, there was a span of 14 bases. Here the CDR3 reads CASSQKKGSEKLFF. CDR3 DNA sequence: TGTGCCAGCAGCCAGAAGAAGGGCTCTGAAAAACTGTTTTTT.